One T cell receptor beta chain is described in this entry. What antigen it recognizes has not been identified. No base-level quality is on record; no much larger clone is a single base apart. The germline V gene gives CDR1 as MDHEN and CDR2 as SYDVKM. The CDR3 runs 12 amino acids, cysteine and phenylalanine included. Of the read, only the CDR3 DNA is kept; its 36 bases are in frame from base 1. A distance of 11 bases separates the germline ends of V and J, which lose 5 bases and 7 bases respectively. The immunoSEQ Assay, a bias-controlled multiplex PCR, was used to amplify TCRbeta CDR3 regions from genomic DNA. Under the source paper's analysis protocol: Within the assay, amplification of reference gene primers was used to estimate how many nucleated cells each sample contained. To quantify the absolute abundance of each unique TCRbeta CDR3 rearrangement, sequence reads were collapsed and filtered. For each sample, productive Simpson clonality was calculated as the square root of Simpson's diversity index over productive rearrangements. TCRdb obtained this table from immuneACCESS and retained in-frame rearrangements with V and J assigned. These tables miss some clones; where compared with another copy, unresolved V genes account for less than half of the shortfall, and the remainder is unexplained. V and J calls plus clone size are reproduced from that table; the DNA served to infer D and trimming. The sample table records about 94,000 clones; 75% to 85% of these occur just once. The top ten hold over 15% of the sample.

This sample is drawn from a study of blood T cell repertoires in COVID-19 (dated by TCRdb to 2020 to 2021). Describing the broader study: Samples from collaborators originated in the United States, Italy and Spain and spanned both the acute and convalescent phases of COVID-19. Where HLA class I and class II types were available, the types were taken from metadata supplied by the sample provider, not from assay-based typing. The prospective study material was composed of cDNA or gDNA derived from T cells, B-cell-depleted T cells, or PBMCs. The repertoires were released in a freely available public database meant as a resource for research on the immune response to SARS-CoV-2. Sample metadata almost always included a de-identified subject ID, COVID-19 status, age in years and sex. The dataset comprised deeply sampled blood TCRbeta repertoires from subjects exposed to, actively infected with, or recovered from COVID-19. Samples were obtained from the ongoing ImmuneRACE study (first 160 participants) and from 1,254 subjects provided by 6 global collaborators.

Each collaborating institution followed its own protocols to collect whole blood in K2EDTA tubes. For TCRbeta analysis, collaborators shipped samples in one of three forms: frozen whole blood, isolated PBMCs, or DNA extracted from either of those sample types. Summary of the overall study and its limitations: Clinical and demographic metadata were provided uncurated, with the amount varying by source and participant.

The TCR was taken from a human donor in a cohort sampled during active COVID-19. Recombination connected TRBV28 to TRBJ1-2; no confident D gene assignment can be made. Sequenced: peripheral blood. At the DNA level, the sequence is TGTGCCAGCAGTACAGTTGGTGCTGGCTACACCTTC. The encoded protein is CASSTVGAGYTF.